These 21 T cell receptor beta chains were all obtained from the same sample, sequenced in a study of T-cell reconstitution after alpha-beta-depleted transplantation in children. The authors prepared the TCRbeta library with unique molecular identifiers. From the PCR reads, TCRdb called clonotypes with MiXCR, one entry per CDR3 protein. Among around 210,000 distinct CDR3 sequences listed, approximately 6.9% were seen once. This specimen consisted of PBMCs, obtained before TCRalphabeta/CD19-depleted stem cell transplant. The origin of the receptors is a boy aged 2 to 10 with acute lymphoblastic leukemia, due to receive a stem cell transplant.

In its sample, this clonotype was seen many times. The rearrangement links TRBV29-1 to TRBJ2-1; 12 nucleotides match TRBD2. Trimming cost V 5 bases and J 4 bases; bases outside gene matches: 6. The V gene's germline CDR1 is SQVTM and CDR2 ANQGSEA. CDR3 length: 15 amino acids. The chain's CDR3 is CSVPSGGALYNEQFF. In DNA, the CDR3 is TGCAGCGTTCCTAGCGGGGGGGCGCTTTACAATGAGCAGTTCTTC.

In its sample, this clonotype was seen many times. This chain's CDR3 is CASSFMGLATYNEQFF. The CDR3 region has the DNA TGTGCCAGCAGTTTTATGGGACTAGCGACCTACAATGAGCAGTTCTTC. The chain recombines TRBV12-3 or TRBV12-4 with TRBJ2-1; the match to TRBD2 covers 10 bases. V lost 3 bases and J lost 2; bases outside the gene matches: 4. This CDR3 spans 16 amino acids.

The chain uses TRBV5-1 and TRBJ1-1; possibly TRBD1 for D (6 bases). This CDR3 has 11 residues. V dropped 7 bases and J dropped 7 bases, with 11 bases sitting between them. The V gene's germline CDR1 is SGHRS and CDR2 YFSETQ. The CDR3 DNA reads TGCGCCAGCTTGGGGGCGGGTGAAGCTTTCTTT. It yields the protein CASLGAGEAFF.

This clonotype was picked up many times. This chain uses TRBV20-1 with TRBJ2-1; the D gene could be TRBD1 or TRBD2 (5 bases each). This CDR3 has 15 amino acids. Germline V gives CDR1 DFQATT, CDR2 SNEGSKA (reference sequence). The V end was cut by 0 bases, the J end by 4 bases, with 13 bases between. The CDR3 sequence: CSARERGAPYNEQFF. The CDR3 nucleotides are TGCAGTGCTAGAGAGAGGGGAGCCCCTTACAATGAGCAGTTCTTC.

This clonotype was counted between two and nine times. V is TRBV7-2 and J is TRBJ1-3, with 9 bases aligning to TRBD1. This CDR3 comprises 15 residues. The germline CDR1 and CDR2 sequences are SGHTA and FQGNSA. Trimming at V came to 3 bases and at J to 3 bases, leaving 3 bases not matched to a gene. The CDR3 loop is CASSFDRGIGNTIYF. Here the CDR3 DNA reads TGTGCCAGCAGCTTTGACAGGGGGATTGGAAACACCATATATTTT.

This clonotype was counted only a few times. The chain joins TRBV7-2 to TRBJ2-1, with 8 bases matching TRBD2. CDR3 length: 16 amino acids. CDR1 is SGHTA and CDR2 is FQGNSA in the germline V gene. Trimming took 5 bases from V and 3 from J; bases not matched to a gene: 9. CDR3 nucleotide sequence: TGTGCCAGCAGCCCGGTCGGGGGGGCGGGCTACAATGAGCAGTTCTTC. Protein: CASSPVGGAGYNEQFF.

This clonotype was picked up a small number of times. This sequence joins TRBV11-2 and TRBJ2-3; D unresolved. The V and J ends lost 5 bases and 6 bases respectively, with 12 bases between them. The CDR3 sequence is 13 residues long. Germline CDR1 reads SGHAT; CDR2 reads FQNNGV. CDR3 residues: CASSAPGYDTQYF. The CDR3 nucleotides read TGTGCCAGCAGCGCACCCGGATACGATACGCAGTATTTT.

The sample holds a few counts of this clonotype. The chain employs TRBV5-1 and TRBJ2-5; 15 bases agree with TRBD2. The CDR3 spans 17 residues. J gave up 5 bases and V 0 bases, and 5 bases lay outside the gene matches. CDR1 and CDR2 (germline): SGHRS, YFSETQ. The CDR3 bases are TGCGCCAGCAGCTTGGCCGAAGGACTAGCGGGGGGGGAGACCCAGTACTTC. It is translated as CASSLAEGLAGGETQYF. Together with reference TRBV5-1 and TRBJ2-5, the CDR3 gives the full variable domain: KAGVTQTPRYLIKTRGQQVTLSCSPISGHRSVSWYQQTPGQGLQFLFEYFSETQRNKGNFPGRFSGRQFSNSRSEMNVSTLELGDSALYLCASSLAEGLAGGETQYFGPGTRLLVL.

This clonotype was seen many times. The rearrangement uses TRBV20-1 and TRBJ2-7, with D perhaps matching TRBD1 (5 bases). V was clipped by 0 bases and J by 0 bases, with 12 bases between them. The CDR3 totals 15 residues. Looked up from germline, CDR1 is DFQATT and CDR2 is SNEGSKA (reference sequence). Here the CDR3 DNA reads TGCAGTGCTAGAGAATCAAGGGGCGACTCCTACGAGCAGTACTTC. Protein: CSARESRGDSYEQYF.

This clonotype was seen at least ten times. The chain combines TRBV11-2 with TRBJ2-2; D gene uncertain. The CDR3 extends over 13 amino acids. The germline gives CDR1 SGHAT, CDR2 FQNNGV. Trimming cost V 3 bases and J 6 bases, with 8 bases left between them. The CDR3 spells CASSFRAPGELFF. The CDR3 nucleotides are TGTGCCAGCAGCTTCCGTGCGCCCGGGGAGCTGTTTTTT.

This clonotype was observed many times. The J gene is TRBJ2-3, the V gene TRBV10-3; tentative D call: TRBD1 (5 bases). The CDR3 is 15 amino acids. Germline loops: CDR1 ENHRY, CDR2 SYGVKD. V was cut by 6 bases and J by 0 bases, with 13 bases left in between. CDR3 in amino acids: CAIRSTETSTDTQYF. The DNA for the CDR3 is TGTGCCATCAGGTCGACAGAAACTAGCACAGATACGCAGTATTTT.

This clonotype showed up many times. The CDR3 DNA reads TGTGCCAGCAGCCAAGGGGCAGGGCTGAACTATGGCTACACCTTC. Protein product: CASSQGAGLNYGYTF. The chain recombines TRBV3-1 with TRBJ1-2; weak D call: TRBD1 (5 bases). CDR3 length: 15 residues. V was clipped by 1 base and J by 2 bases, with 11 bases between them. The germline gives CDR1 LGHDT, CDR2 YNNKEL (reference sequence).

In its sample, this clonotype was seen many times. The chain is built from TRBV3-1 and TRBJ2-3; 16 nucleotides align to TRBD2. Germline CDR1 LGHDT, CDR2 YNNKEL (reference sequence). J gave up 6 bases and V 4 bases, and 4 bases lay outside the gene matches. This CDR3 region has 16 residues. The CDR3 bases are TGTGCCAGCAGCCGGGGACTAGCGGGGGGGCCGGATACGCAGTATTTT. Its translation is CASSRGLAGGPDTQYF.

This clonotype was counted at least ten times. CDR3 region: CSVDRGGSNYGYTF. The DNA for the CDR3 is TGCAGCGTTGATAGGGGGGGCTCTAACTATGGCTACACCTTC. The chain recombines TRBV29-1 with TRBJ1-2, with a tentative D call TRBD1 (6 bases). The CDR3 is made up of 14 amino acids. The germline V and J ends were trimmed by 3 bases and 0 bases, with 11 bases remaining between them. Per germline, CDR1 SQVTM and CDR2 ANQGSEA.

In this sample, this clonotype turned up a few times. The chain carries TRBV15 and TRBJ2-3; 9 nucleotides align to TRBD2. CDR1 LNHNV and CDR2 YYDKDF come from the germline V gene (reference sequence). CDR3 length equals 18 residues. The V and J ends lost 5 bases and 5 bases, in that order; junction bases with no gene match: 17. CDR3 sequence (DNA): TGTGCCACCAGCCCGCGTTTTGAAGCGGGAGGACGCGTAGATACGCAGTATTTT. Its translation is CATSPRFEAGGRVDTQYF.

This clonotype was seen repeatedly, ten times or more. V and J are TRBV7-2 and TRBJ2-7; 16 bases fit TRBD2. Germline CDR1 SGHTA, CDR2 FQGNSA. V shed 4 bases, J shed 7 bases, and the junction held 7 bases outside the gene matches. This CDR3 comprises 16 residues. DNA of the CDR3: TGTGCCAGCAGCTCCACGGGACTAGCGGGAGGGTTTGAGCAGTACTTC. This sequence encodes CASSSTGLAGGFEQYF.

This clonotype has at least ten counts. J is TRBJ2-7 and V is TRBV2, with D possibly being TRBD1 or TRBD2 (5 bases each). The CDR3 has 13 amino acids. Germline CDR1 reads SNHLY; CDR2 reads FYNNEI. V was trimmed by 6 bases and J by 7 bases, leaving 16 bases between them. Here the CDR3 reads CASREEMGLEQYF. The CDR3 region has the DNA TGTGCCAGCAGGGAGGAGATGGGGCTGGAGCAGTACTTC.

This clonotype appeared a few times. The chain uses TRBV5-1 and TRBJ2-1; 9 nucleotides match TRBD1. The CDR3 contains 15 residues. After removal of 4 bases from V and 10 bases from J, the junction contained 12 bases not matched to a gene. CDR1 and CDR2 from the germline V gene are SGHRS and YFSETQ. CDR3 region: CASSHPGQGSEEQFF. CDR3 DNA sequence: TGCGCCAGCAGCCATCCGGGACAGGGCTCCGAAGAGCAGTTCTTC.

There are a few counts of this clonotype. The chain joins TRBV2 to TRBJ2-7, with a possible D match to TRBD1 (5 bases). This CDR3 has 15 amino acids. Germline V gene data show CDR1 as SNHLY and CDR2 as FYNNEI. The V gene lost 6 bases and the J gene lost 2 bases, with 17 bases spanning the gap. The CDR3 loop reads CASRQGVQGAYEQYF. CDR3 nucleotide sequence: TGTGCCAGCAGACAAGGGGTGCAGGGCGCCTACGAGCAGTACTTC.

This clonotype was seen ten or more times. This chain connects TRBV7-2 to TRBJ2-7; tentative D call: TRBD2 (6 bases). The CDR3 sequence is 13 residues long. With 1 base removed from V and 6 bases from J, the gap between germline ends came to 10 bases. Germline CDR1 is SGHTA and CDR2 is FQGNSA. CDR3 in DNA: TGTGCCAGCAGCTTAGTGATGGAGGGCGAGCAGTACTTC. Translating gives CASSLVMEGEQYF.

This clonotype was picked up many times. The chain uses TRBV5-1 and TRBJ1-1; D is undetermined. This CDR3 comprises 13 residues. Trimming left V 2 bases short and J 0 bases short, with 5 bases between. CDR1 is SGHRS, CDR2 YFSETQ, per germline. The CDR3 is CASSFGMNTEAFF. CDR3 nucleotide sequence: TGCGCCAGCAGCTTCGGGATGAACACTGAAGCTTTCTTT.